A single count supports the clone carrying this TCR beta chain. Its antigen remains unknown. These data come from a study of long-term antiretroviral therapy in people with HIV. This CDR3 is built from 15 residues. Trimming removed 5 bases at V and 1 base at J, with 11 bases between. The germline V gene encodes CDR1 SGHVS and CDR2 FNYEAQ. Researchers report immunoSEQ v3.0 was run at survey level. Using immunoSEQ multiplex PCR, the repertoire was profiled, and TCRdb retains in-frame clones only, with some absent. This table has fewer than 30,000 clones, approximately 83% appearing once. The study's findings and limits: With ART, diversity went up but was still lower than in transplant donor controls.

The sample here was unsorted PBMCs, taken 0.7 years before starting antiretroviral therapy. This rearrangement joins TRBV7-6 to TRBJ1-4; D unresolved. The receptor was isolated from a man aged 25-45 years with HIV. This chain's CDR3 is CASSPARVTNEKLFF. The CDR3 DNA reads TGTGCCAGCAGCCCAGCGAGGGTAACTAATGAAAAACTGTTTTTT.